A single sample gave rise to the 21 T cell receptor beta chains below, sequenced in a study of T cells in women clearing cervical HPV infection. Profiling relied on immunoSEQ multiplex PCR, and the TCRdb table lists in-frame clones only, not all of them. The sample shows some 40,000 clones, and 6% to 7.5% sits with its ten largest clones. What was sequenced was blood buffy coat. The receptors come from a woman aged 18 to 75 with a cervical HPV16 infection that either progressed to CIN3+ or cleared (not recorded which).

On this clone itself: With the read ending 3 residues before the CDR3 end, the germline J gene is used to fill in that end. The chain couples TRBV20-1 to TRBJ2-2; no clear D. The V gene lost 6 bases and the J gene lost 7 bases, with 15 bases spanning the gap. The CDR3 runs to 13 residues. Germline V gene lookup returns CDR1 DFQATT and CDR2 SNEGSKA (reference sequence). CDR3 region: CSAARPQDGELFF. CDR3 bases read: TGCAGTGCGGCGAGACCCCAGGACGGGGAG.

As to this clone: The read terminates 3 residues ahead of where the CDR3 ends, so the germline J gene completes it. The rearrangement joins TRBV30 to TRBJ2-3, with TRBD2 matching 8 bases. Germline V gene data show CDR1 as GTSNPN and CDR2 as SVGIG (reference sequence). The CDR3 is 18 residues long. The V segment lost 0 bases and the J segment 3 bases; nucleotides outside the gene matches: 14. CDR3 residues: CAWSVSFTSGGGTDTQYF. CDR3 DNA (partial): TGTGCCTGGAGTGTAAGCTTTACAAGCGGGGGTGGAACAGATACG.

Worth noting for this clone: With the read ending 3 residues before the CDR3 end, the germline J gene is used to fill in that end. The V gene is TRBV7-9, the J gene TRBJ1-1; 8 bases agree with TRBD1. Germline CDR1 reads SEHNR; CDR2 reads FQNEAQ (reference sequence). V was clipped by 5 bases and J by 3 bases; unmatched bases: 2. The CDR3 loop spans 13 amino acids. The DNA read from the CDR3 is TGTGCCAGCAGCCCAGGGGGCTACACTGAA. Translation: CASSPGGYTE. The entire CDR3 sequence reads CASSPGGYTEAFF.

As regards this clone: The CDR3 goes on 3 residues after the read ends, and that part is filled in from the germline J gene. The chain combines TRBV10-1 with TRBJ2-3, with 8 bases matching TRBD1. Trimming removed 4 bases from V and 3 bases from J; junction bases left unmatched: 0. Germline CDR1 is WNHNN and CDR2 is SYGVQD (reference sequence). The CDR3 is 13 amino acids. CDR3 DNA, as far as it was read: TGCGCCAGCAGTGGACAGGGGACAGATACG. Its protein product is CASSGQGTDT. The CDR3, in full, reads CASSGQGTDTQYF.

A remark on this clone: The read stops 3 residues short of the end of the CDR3; the missing end is completed from the germline J gene. This sequence joins TRBV19 and TRBJ1-2, with a possible D match to TRBD1 (6 bases). Looked up from germline, CDR1 is LNHDA and CDR2 is SQIVND (reference sequence). The CDR3 is made up of 12 amino acids. The chain's CDR3 is CASTWRGNDYTF. Incomplete CDR3 DNA: TGTGCCAGTACTTGGAGGGGGAATGAC.

Points on this clone: The read ends 3 residues early relative to the CDR3; the germline J gene fills the gap. The V gene is TRBV19, the J gene TRBJ1-2; TRBD1 agrees at 9 bases. Germline V gene lookup returns CDR1 LNHDA and CDR2 SQIVND (reference sequence). Trimming took 3 bases from V and 4 from J; bases not matched to a gene: 3. The CDR3 covers 14 residues. The CDR3: CASSMGTGIYGYTF. CDR3 bases read: TGTGCCAGTAGTATGGGGACAGGGATCTATGGC.

Note on this clone: Sequencing ends 3 residues short of the CDR3 end; the germline J gene provides the rest. This rearrangement joins TRBV30 to TRBJ1-2; no reliable D call. This CDR3 spans 12 amino acids. Germline V CDR1 and CDR2: GTSNPN, SVGIG (reference sequence). CDR3 sequence reads: CAWSDSPDTYTF. Partial CDR3 DNA: TGTGCCTGGTCCGACTCTCCAGATACC.

The CDR3: CASRTGTDTQYF. The part of the CDR3 DNA that was read is TGTGCCAGCAGAACAGGGACAGATACC. The chain has TRBV2 and TRBJ2-5; 7 nucleotides align to TRBD1. The read ends 3 residues before the CDR3 terminus; that terminus is restored from the germline J gene. Looked up from germline, CDR1 is SNHLY and CDR2 is FYNNEI. The CDR3 covers 12 residues.

With respect to this clone: The CDR3 is cut off 3 residues early in the read; its end comes from the germline J gene. The J gene is TRBJ2-1, the V gene TRBV20-1, with 12 nucleotides matching TRBD2. The CDR3 runs to 14 residues. The V segment lost 4 bases and the J segment 7 bases; nucleotides outside the gene matches: 5. CDR1 and CDR2 (germline): DFQATT, SNEGSKA (reference sequence). The CDR3 sequence: CSATMTSGRNEQFF. The sequenced CDR3 bases are TGCAGTGCTACCATGACTAGCGGGAGAAATGAG.

The CDR3 bases that were read are TGTGCCAGCAGCTTAAGCAGGTCCCGG. It is translated as CASSLSRSR. The whole CDR3 is CASSLSRSRAFF. The rearrangement joins TRBV7-9 to TRBJ1-1; D unresolved. The missing CDR3 end, 3 residues past where the read stops, is filled in from the germline J gene. CDR3 length equals 12 residues. Germline assignment: CDR1 SEHNR and CDR2 FQNEAQ (reference sequence). The entire variable domain, with the rest obtained from reference TRBV7-9 and TRBJ1-1, is as follows: DTGVSQNPRHKITKRGQNVTFRCDPISEHNRLYWYRQTLGQGPEFLTYFQNEAQLEKSRLLSDRFSAERPKGSFSTLEIQRTEQGDSAMYLCASSLSRSRAFFGQGTRLTVV.

Note on this clone: Coverage ceases 3 residues before the CDR3 finishes, and the germline J gene fills in the end. The gene calls are TRBV5-1 and TRBJ2-7; a possible D gene is TRBD1 (5 bases). Per germline, CDR1 SGHRS and CDR2 YFSETQ. The CDR3 sequence is 15 residues long. V was cut by 5 bases and J by 0 bases, with 15 bases left in between. CDR3 DNA, as far as it was read: TGCGCCAGCAGTTCCAGTCCAGGGTTCTCCTACGAG. Translated: CASSSSPGFSYE. The whole CDR3 region reads CASSSSPGFSYEQYF.

On this clone itself: The sequenced fragment ends 3 residues before the CDR3 boundary, so the rest is inferred from the germline J gene. The chain links TRBV2 to TRBJ2-1; D possibly corresponds to TRBD2 (5 bases). Germline loops: CDR1 SNHLY, CDR2 FYNNEI. The ends were cut back, 3 bases at V and 2 bases at J, with 14 bases in the middle. The length of the CDR3 is 16 residues. The sequenced CDR3 bases are TGTGCCAGCAGTGAGGAGGAAGGGCGGGCCTACAATGAG. Protein: CASSEEEGRAYNE. The entire CDR3 reads CASSEEEGRAYNEQFF.

A word on this clone: Sequencing ends 3 residues short of the CDR3 end; the germline J gene provides the rest. V gene TRBV10-3 combines with J gene TRBJ2-1, with 9 bases that match TRBD2. CDR1 and CDR2 from the germline V gene are ENHRY and SYGVKD. The CDR3 runs to 17 residues. J was trimmed by 5 bases and V by 0 bases; bases with no gene match: 8. The sequenced part of the CDR3 DNA is TGTGCCATCAGTGAGTCTCTTGGTAGCGGGAGTCACAATGAG. It yields the protein CAISESLGSGSHNE. In full, the CDR3 is CAISESLGSGSHNEQFF.

On this clone: The CDR3 is cut off 3 residues early in the read; its end comes from the germline J gene. The J gene is TRBJ2-7, the V gene TRBV5-6, with D perhaps TRBD2 (6 bases). The V and J ends lost 3 bases and 5 bases respectively, with 12 bases between them. CDR1 is SGHDT, CDR2 YYEEEE, per germline. CDR3 length equals 13 residues. Here the CDR3 reads CASSSGGENEQYF. The CDR3 bases that were read are TGTGCCAGCAGCTCAGGCGGGGAAAACGAG.

Regarding this clone: Read coverage stops 3 residues before the CDR3 terminus; the germline J gene supplies the remainder. The rearrangement uses TRBV29-1 and TRBJ2-7; D perhaps matches TRBD2 (5 bases). Germline CDR1 and CDR2: SQVTM and ANQGSEA. There are 13 residues in the CDR3. Trimming shortened V by 6 bases and J by 0 bases, and 12 bases separated the two germline ends. This CDR3 reads CSVRTGSSYEQYF. The DNA read from the CDR3 is TGCAGCGTCAGGACGGGGAGCTCCTACGAG.

The CDR3: CASTSGFSTSPLFF. The sequenced CDR3 bases are TGTGCCTCGACATCTGGCTTTTCTACTTCACCG. The V gene is TRBV30, the J gene TRBJ2-2; unclear D gene. The read ends 3 residues shy of where the CDR3 ends; the end is completed using the germline J gene. Germline loops: CDR1 GTSNPN, CDR2 SVGIG (reference sequence). The CDR3 is 14 amino acids.

With respect to this clone: The CDR3 end is not reached by the read, which stops 3 residues before it; the germline J gene fills it in. The gene calls are TRBV19 and TRBJ1-2; TRBD1 aligns across 8 bases. This CDR3 spans 15 amino acids. From germline, CDR1 is LNHDA and CDR2 SQIVND (reference sequence). CDR3 DNA, as far as it was read: TGTGCCAGTAGTATTCAAGCAGGGGGCATATACGAC. Encoded protein: CASSIQAGGIYD. The whole CDR3 protein is CASSIQAGGIYDYTF.

In the case of this clone: The CDR3 goes on 3 residues after the read ends, and that part is filled in from the germline J gene. The chain links TRBV19 to TRBJ2-2; D might be TRBD1 (7 bases). The germline V gene encodes CDR1 LNHDA and CDR2 SQIVND (reference sequence). The CDR3 is 15 amino acids. The CDR3 here is CASSEGGATGEKLFF. The sequenced CDR3 bases are TGTGCCAGTAGCGAGGGGGGAGCCACAGGGGAAAAG.

With respect to this clone: The CDR3 end lies 3 residues beyond the end of the read and is filled in from the germline J gene. The V and J genes are TRBV5-1 and TRBJ1-2; TRBD1 matches 9 bases. CDR3 length: 13 amino acids. CDR1 is SGHRS, CDR2 YFSETQ, per germline. The covered CDR3 bases are TGCGCCAGCAGCTTGGAAGGCGGACAGGGG. Translation gives CASSLEGGQG. The whole CDR3 protein reads CASSLEGGQGYTF.

Comment on this clone: Read coverage stops 3 residues before the CDR3 terminus; the germline J gene supplies the remainder. J is TRBJ2-5 and V is TRBV6-2 or TRBV6-3, with 11 bases aligning to TRBD1. The CDR3 loop spans 15 amino acids. Trimming removed 2 bases from V and 4 bases from J; junction bases left unmatched: 3. Germline assignment: CDR1 MNHEY and CDR2 SVGEGT. The chain's CDR3 is CASSYGGTGGETQYF. The DNA read from the CDR3 is TGTGCCAGCAGTTACGGAGGGACAGGGGGAGAGACC.

The CDR3 here is CASSEVGGRADTQYF. The CDR3 DNA, read in part, is TGTGCCAGCAGTGAAGTGGGCGGGAGGGCCGATACG. This sequence joins TRBV3-1 (or the pseudogene TRBV3-2) and TRBJ2-3; 9 bases fit TRBD2. The missing CDR3 end, 3 residues past where the read stops, is filled in from the germline J gene. This CDR3 has 15 amino acids. The V and J ends lost 6 bases and 6 bases, in that order; junction bases with no gene match: 10. Germline V gene sequence: CDR1 LGHDT, CDR2 YNNKEL (reference sequence).